This T cell receptor beta chain was sequenced in a study of response to subunit inactivated influenza vaccine. The CDR3 is 15 residues long. V lost 4 bases, J lost 2 bases, and 8 bases stayed unmatched. Via MiXCR, TCRdb re-called the RT-PCR reads, giving one row per CDR3 protein. The profile shows about 520,000 distinct CDR3 sequences, 25% of them singletons. The study's findings and limits: Authors suggested each seasonal influenza vaccination recruits few new T cells.

In its sample, this clonotype was seen a few times. Its specificity is not known. Specimen: CD4+ T cells sorted from PBMCs, collected approximately 5 days after vaccination. The TCR sequence derives from a man between 45 and 60 years old who received an inactivated influenza vaccine. V usage is TRBV12-3 or TRBV12-4 and J usage is TRBJ2-7; 7 bases agree with TRBD1. The CDR3 reads CASSYISGTAYEQYF. The CDR3 DNA reads TGTGCCAGCAGTTATATATCCGGGACAGCCTACGAGCAGTACTTC.